The 31 T cell receptor beta chains below come from one sample, sequenced in a study of T cells in Graves' hyperthyroidism and ophthalmopathy (dated by TCRdb to between 2017 and 2020). Libraries were constructed by multiplex PCR. TCRdb shows the sequencer as Illumina HiSeq 2000. The TCR beta CDR3 regions were amplified from RNA transcripts. A first-round RT-PCR of the TCR CDR3 used the HTBI primer set with the Qiagen OneStep RT-PCR kit. TCRdb ran its own pipeline on the public reads, namely fastp trimming at Q25 and MiXCR clone calling, and kept in-frame beta chains. Here each entry gathers all rows of one CDR3 protein and keeps the most common genes and DNA. Across this sample there are hundreds of thousands of distinct CDR3 sequences, with 16% seen only once. 18% of the sample comes from the top ten. The sequencing input was blood. The receptors originated from a woman aged 18-29 years with Graves' hyperthyroidism.

This clonotype was detected ten times or more. The V gene is TRBV3-1, the J gene TRBJ2-7; D is ambiguous. Germline V gene data show CDR1 as LGHDT and CDR2 as YNNKEL (reference sequence). This CDR3 is 16 amino acids long. Trimming took 0 bases from V and 5 from J, leaving 17 bases between them. The CDR3 coding sequence is TGTGCCAGCAGCCAAGATCTCAAGCCCCGGGCCAACGAGCAGTACTTC. It specifies CASSQDLKPRANEQYF.

This clonotype came up many times. The chain joins TRBV7-8 to TRBJ1-1; maybe TRBD1 (6 bases). This CDR3 has 15 amino acids. Looked up from germline, CDR1 is SGHVS and CDR2 is FQNEAQ. Trimming left V 5 bases short and J 5 bases short, with 18 bases between. CDR3 DNA: TGTGCCAGCAGCCTTAGTCCACAGGGAGGTACTGAAGCTTTCTTT. Protein sequence: CASSLSPQGGTEAFF. Full variable domain (outside the CDR3, taken from reference TRBV7-8 and TRBJ1-1): GAGVSQSPRYKVAKRGQDVALRCDPISGHVSLFWYQQALGQGPEFLTYFQNEAQLDKSGLPSDRFFAERPEGSVSTLKIQRTQQEDSAVYLCASSLSPQGGTEAFFGQGTRLTVV.

This clonotype was detected a few times. The gene calls are TRBV7-9 and TRBJ2-1, with 8 bases lining up with TRBD2. J lost 9 bases, V lost 1 base, and 5 bases had no gene match. Germline V gives CDR1 SEHNR, CDR2 FQNEAQ (reference sequence). The CDR3 is made up of 14 amino acids. CDR3 DNA sequence: TGTGCCAGCAGCTTAGGAGCCGGGGGGGTTGAGCAGTTCTTC. Translating it yields CASSLGAGGVEQFF.

This chain uses TRBV7-9 with TRBJ1-1; no clear D gene. Deletions cut 1 base from V and 0 bases from J, with 9 bases between. This CDR3 is 15 amino acids long. Germline V gives CDR1 SEHNR, CDR2 FQNEAQ (reference sequence). The CDR3 DNA is TGTGCCAGCAGCTTAGGGGAGGTGCTGAACACTGAAGCTTTCTTT. Translation: CASSLGEVLNTEAFF.

The J gene is TRBJ1-5, the V gene TRBV11-2; the D is unclear. Germline CDR1 reads SGHAT; CDR2 reads FQNNGV. This CDR3 has 13 residues. Trimming shortened V by 0 bases and J by 9 bases, and 9 bases separated the two germline ends. In DNA form, the CDR3 reads TGTGCCAGCAGCTTAGATACTGGGAGGCCCCAGCATTTT. Translation: CASSLDTGRPQHF.

Written as DNA, the CDR3 is TGTGCCAGCAGTAAGCGGGGGGTAGATACGCAGTATTTT. Translation gives CASSKRGVDTQYF. This chain links TRBV12-3 or TRBV12-4 with TRBJ2-3; 9 bases agree with TRBD2. The CDR3 loop spans 13 amino acids. J gave up 5 bases and V 5 bases, and 2 bases lay outside the gene matches.

As for this clonotype: A clone one base away is much larger, so this may be a read error. The J gene is TRBJ2-3, the V gene TRBV12-3 or TRBV12-4, with 12 bases identical to TRBD2. The CDR3 runs to 16 residues. The DNA of the CDR3 is TGTACCAGCACTACTTGGACTAGCGGGGTTACAGATACGCAGTATTTT. This sequence encodes CTSTTWTSGVTDTQYF.

The chain couples TRBV11-3 to TRBJ1-2, with D possibly TRBD1 on 6 matching bases. V lost 0 bases to trimming and J lost 6 bases, with 17 bases between them. CDR3 length: 16 residues. Germline V gene data show CDR1 as SGHNT and CDR2 as YENEEA. This chain's CDR3 is CASSLDSTGMGNGYTF. In DNA form, the CDR3 reads TGTGCCAGCAGCTTAGATTCTACAGGGATGGGGAATGGCTACACCTTC.

This clonotype appeared many times. The chain combines TRBV28 with TRBJ2-5; D is uncertain. The CDR3 covers 13 residues. V was shortened by 2 bases and J by 3 bases, with 7 bases between the two germline ends. Germline V gene data show CDR1 as MDHEN and CDR2 as SYDVKM. The CDR3 DNA sequence: TGTGCCAGCAGTTTAGGCGGAGAAGAGACCCAGTACTTC. Translation: CASSLGGEETQYF.

This clonotype was counted between two and nine times. V gene TRBV6-2 or TRBV6-3 combines with J gene TRBJ2-3, with 9 bases aligning to TRBD2. Per the germline V gene, CDR1 is MNHEY and CDR2 is SVGEGT. The V gene end was trimmed by 3 bases and the J gene end by 2 bases; junction bases not matched to a gene: 6. This CDR3 has 16 residues. CDR3 nucleotides: TGTGCCAGCAGTTATCGGCTAGCGGGGCCCACAGATACGCAGTATTTT. Its translation is CASSYRLAGPTDTQYF.

Here the CDR3 DNA reads TGTGCCAGCACCCCTGGGGTTAGGACCGGGGAGCTGTTTTTT. Its protein is CASTPGVRTGELFF. J is TRBJ2-2 and V is TRBV11-2; no reliable D call. The CDR3 sequence is 14 residues long. V was shortened by 7 bases and J by 5 bases, with 14 bases between the two germline ends. Germline-derived CDR1 and CDR2 are SGHAT and FQNNGV.

The V gene is TRBV4-3, the J gene TRBJ2-7; weak D call: TRBD2 (7 bases). V dropped 4 bases and J dropped 4 bases, with 20 bases sitting between them. The germline CDR1 and CDR2 sequences are LGHNA and YSLEER. This CDR3 is 16 amino acids long. The CDR3 is CASSPFAGGAAYEQYF. CDR3 DNA: TGCGCCAGCAGCCCCTTTGCTGGGGGGGCTGCGTACGAGCAGTACTTC.

This clonotype has a count of ten or more. This chain uses TRBV20-1 with TRBJ1-4; 10 nucleotides agree with TRBD1. The CDR3 is made up of 16 amino acids. Germline lookup yields CDR1 DFQATT and CDR2 SNEGSKA (reference sequence). V lost 2 bases, J lost 0 bases, and 3 bases stayed unmatched. The CDR3 is CSARSGQGATNEKLFF. The CDR3 DNA sequence: TGCAGTGCTAGATCTGGACAGGGGGCAACTAATGAAAAACTGTTTTTT.

This clonotype came up a few times. V gene TRBV19 combines with J gene TRBJ1-5; no definite D call. The CDR3 is 14 residues long. The V gene lost 4 bases and the J gene lost 4 bases, with 11 bases spanning the gap. In germline, CDR1 is LNHDA, CDR2 SQIVND (reference sequence). The chain's CDR3 is CASSSLGENQPQHF. Here the CDR3 DNA reads TGTGCCAGTAGTAGTCTCGGGGAGAATCAGCCCCAGCATTTT.

The rearrangement joins TRBV20-1 to TRBJ2-1, with D possibly matching TRBD1 (6 bases). V lost 1 base and J 9 bases, leaving 10 bases between the germline ends. The CDR3 covers 12 residues. In germline, CDR1 is DFQATT, CDR2 SNEGSKA (reference sequence). The CDR3 DNA follows: TGCAGTGCTAGAGGGGGGCGGAGTGAGCAGTTCTTC. This encodes CSARGGRSEQFF.

The chain links TRBV18 to TRBJ2-1, with 7 bases that match TRBD2. Germline V gene lookup returns CDR1 KGHSH and CDR2 LQKENI. V was clipped by 2 bases and J by 6 bases; unmatched bases: 4. The length of the CDR3 is 14 residues. CDR3 sequence (DNA): TGTGCCAGCTCACCATATGGCGGGAGCAATGAGCAGTTCTTC. It encodes CASSPYGGSNEQFF.

This clonotype was seen ten or more times. The rearrangement joins TRBV15 to TRBJ2-5; 8 nucleotides agree with TRBD2. With V trimmed by 5 bases and J by 5 bases, 22 bases remained unmatched. Germline loops: CDR1 LNHNV, CDR2 YYDKDF (reference sequence). The CDR3 has 19 residues. The CDR3 DNA reads TGTGCCACCAGCCCTCGCCTACCCGAGCGGGAGCGCTCGTGGGAGACCCAGTACTTC. Amino acid sequence: CATSPRLPERERSWETQYF.

In its sample, this clonotype was seen many times. The chain employs TRBV11-3 and TRBJ2-7, with 7 nucleotides matching TRBD2. Trimming removed 5 bases from V and 0 bases from J; junction bases left unmatched: 16. The CDR3 is 18 residues long. The germline V gene has CDR1 SGHNT and CDR2 YENEEA. In DNA form, the CDR3 reads TGTGCCAGCAGCCCGTACGGGCCTACGAAGCGGGGCTCCTACGAGCAGTACTTC. Its translation: CASSPYGPTKRGSYEQYF.

This chain connects TRBV20-1 to TRBJ2-1; TRBD2 matches at 10 bases. Germline CDR1 is DFQATT and CDR2 is SNEGSKA (reference sequence). The CDR3 has 18 amino acids. Trimming at V came to 0 bases and at J to 0 bases, leaving 8 bases not matched to a gene. The DNA for the CDR3 is TGCAGTGCTAGAGAAGTGACTAGCGGGCGTTACTCCTACAATGAGCAGTTCTTC. This gives the protein CSAREVTSGRYSYNEQFF.

This chain connects TRBV6-1 to TRBJ2-6; D gene unclear. V dropped 4 bases and J dropped 1 base, with 8 bases sitting between them. The germline V gene has CDR1 MNHNS and CDR2 SASEGT. CDR3 length equals 15 residues. CDR3 loop: CASSGHRSGANVLTF. For the CDR3, the DNA is TGTGCCAGCAGTGGGCACCGTTCTGGGGCCAACGTCCTGACTTTC.

This clonotype was recorded at least ten times. The chain is built from TRBV20-1 and TRBJ1-2, with 7 bases matching TRBD1. Germline assignment: CDR1 DFQATT and CDR2 SNEGSKA (reference sequence). After removal of 6 bases from V and 5 bases from J, the junction contained 9 bases not matched to a gene. This CDR3 is built from 13 residues. The CDR3: CSAATGTAYGYTF. The CDR3 coding sequence is TGCAGTGCCGCCACCGGGACAGCTTATGGCTACACCTTC.

The table lists this clonotype with many counts. The genes are TRBV28 and TRBJ2-1, with unresolved D. The CDR3 extends over 13 amino acids. Trimming took off 5 bases at V and 10 bases at J, with 15 bases between the two ends. Germline lookup yields CDR1 MDHEN and CDR2 SYDVKM. CDR3 in amino acids: CASSPQLEGEQFF. The CDR3 nucleotides are TGTGCCAGCAGTCCCCAGTTAGAAGGCGAGCAGTTCTTC.

About this clonotype: The junction and the germline gene differ at one end; a read error may be behind it. The CDR3 DNA reads TGTGCCAGCAGCGTAGCGGGACTACAAGAGACCCAGTACTTC. This encodes CASSVAGLQETQYF. The chain couples TRBV7-9 to TRBJ2-5, with 8 bases aligning to TRBD2. The CDR3 sequence is 14 residues long. Germline V lookup: CDR1 SEHNR, CDR2 FQNEAQ (reference sequence).

This clonotype has just a few counts. The genes are TRBV7-9 and TRBJ2-2; no reliable D call. Trimming cost V 1 base and J 6 bases, with 15 bases left between them. Per germline, CDR1 SEHNR and CDR2 FQNEAQ (reference sequence). This CDR3 is 16 amino acids long. The CDR3 protein is CASSLGSHGLSGELFF. In nucleotides, the CDR3 is TGTGCCAGCAGCTTAGGCAGCCATGGGCTTTCCGGGGAGCTGTTTTTT.

This clonotype was recorded a few times. The chain couples TRBV12-3 or TRBV12-4 to TRBJ1-2; D call uncertain. With 6 bases removed from V and 1 base from J, the gap between germline ends came to 18 bases. CDR3 length: 16 amino acids. CDR3 nucleotides: TGTGCCAGCAGCTCCACTACGGCCCCAATTAACTATGGCTACACCTTC. It is translated as CASSSTTAPINYGYTF.

This clonotype was counted a few times. The rearrangement links TRBV2 to TRBJ2-7; 8 bases agree with TRBD2. CDR3 size: 14 residues. Germline values: CDR1 SNHLY, CDR2 FYNNEI. V gave up 6 bases and J gave up 2 bases; unmatched junction bases: 6. The CDR3 reads CASSLSGIAYEQYF. The CDR3 DNA is TGTGCCAGCAGCCTTAGCGGGATAGCCTACGAGCAGTACTTC.

This clonotype was seen once. The chain joins TRBV7-2 to TRBJ1-6; a possible D gene is TRBD1 (5 bases). Germline values: CDR1 SGHTA, CDR2 FQGNSA. This CDR3 has 13 residues. V lost 2 bases and J lost 13, with 12 bases in between. CDR3 DNA: TGTGCCAGCAGCTTACAGGGAGGAAGGCCCCTCCACTTT. Amino acids: CASSLQGGRPLHF.

The chain uses TRBV6-1 and TRBJ2-4, with 9 bases that match TRBD1. Germline assignment: CDR1 MNHNS and CDR2 SASEGT. J gave up 1 base and V 5 bases, and 6 bases lay outside the gene matches. The CDR3 contains 16 residues. The CDR3 reads CASSSGQGRAKNIQYF. The CDR3 DNA reads as TGTGCCAGCAGTTCGGGACAGGGACGGGCCAAAAACATTCAGTACTTC.

This chain joins TRBV6-2 or TRBV6-3 and TRBJ1-5; D is possibly TRBD1 (5 bases). Germline V gene sequence: CDR1 MNHEY, CDR2 SVGEGT. This CDR3 spans 12 amino acids. V lost 5 bases and J lost 6, with 8 bases in between. The CDR3 DNA sequence: TGTGCCAGCAGTCGACAGTCTCAGCCCCAGCATTTT. This translates into CASSRQSQPQHF.

This clonotype was picked up many times. The chain links TRBV12-5 to TRBJ2-3; D unclear. The CDR3 contains 12 residues. In germline, CDR1 is LGHNT, CDR2 FRNRAP. The V end was cut by 2 bases, the J end by 0 bases, with 0 bases between. This CDR3 is CASGLSTDTQYF. CDR3 nucleotide sequence: TGTGCTAGTGGTTTGAGCACAGATACGCAGTATTTT.

J is TRBJ2-2 and V is TRBV7-9, with D possibly TRBD2 on 6 matching bases. The CDR3 covers 14 residues. V dropped 6 bases and J dropped 4 bases, with 12 bases sitting between them. Germline CDR1 reads SEHNR; CDR2 reads FQNEAQ (reference sequence). The chain's CDR3 is CASRPDGSTGELFF. As DNA, the CDR3 is TGTGCCAGCAGACCCGACGGGAGCACCGGGGAGCTGTTTTTT.